The clone carrying this T cell receptor beta chain was counted between two and nine times. The antigen is not known. The germline CDR1 and CDR2 sequences are DFQATT and SNEGSKA (reference sequence). V was trimmed by 3 bases and J by 6 bases, leaving 16 bases between them. There are 14 residues in the CDR3. Making the TCR beta libraries involved quantitative 5'-RACE with molecular barcodes. One entry per CDR3 protein, called by TCRdb with MiXCR from the 5' RACE reads. The sample includes roughly 230,000 distinct CDR3 sequences, roughly 8.2% of them seen just once. The sample belongs to a study of CD8 T cells in ankylosing spondylitis. Findings and caveats of the study: A TCR beta motif of several highly homologous variants seemed to mark ankylosing spondylitis blood.

Sequenced: blood, either unsorted or a sorted T cell fraction (not recorded which). The rearrangement joins TRBV20-1 to TRBJ2-3; D possibly corresponds to TRBD1 (5 bases). This sequence was found in a female donor with ankylosing spondylitis or in good health (not recorded which). This CDR3 is CSARGRGLGDTQYF. The CDR3 nucleotides are TGCAGTGCTAGGGGTAGGGGCCTTGGGGATACGCAGTATTTT.